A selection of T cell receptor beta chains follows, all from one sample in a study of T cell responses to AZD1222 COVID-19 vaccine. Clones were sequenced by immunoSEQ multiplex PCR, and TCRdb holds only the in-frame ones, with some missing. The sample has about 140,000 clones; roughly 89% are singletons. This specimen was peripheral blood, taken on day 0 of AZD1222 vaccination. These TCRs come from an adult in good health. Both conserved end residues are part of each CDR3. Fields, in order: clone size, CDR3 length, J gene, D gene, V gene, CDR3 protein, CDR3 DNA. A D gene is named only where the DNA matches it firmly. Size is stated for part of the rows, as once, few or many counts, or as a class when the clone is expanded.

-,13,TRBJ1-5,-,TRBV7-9,CASSFRDNQPQHF,TGTGCCAGCAGCTTCAGGGACAATCAGCCCCAGCATTTT
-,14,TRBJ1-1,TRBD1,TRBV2,CASSERTGVSEAFF,TGTGCCAGCAGTGAACGGACAGGGGTCTCTGAAGCTTTCTTT
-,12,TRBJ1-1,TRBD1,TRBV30,CAWTGGNTEAFF,TGTGCCTGGACAGGGGGCAACACTGAAGCTTTCTTT
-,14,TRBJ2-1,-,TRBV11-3,CASSLSSRVNEQFF,TGTGCCAGCAGCTTATCGTCCCGGGTGAATGAGCAGTTCTTC
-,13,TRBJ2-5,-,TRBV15,CATSRGEGETQYF,TGTGCCACCAGCAGAGGTGAAGGAGAGACCCAGTACTTC
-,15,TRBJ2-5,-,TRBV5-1,CASSRDGYVQETQYF,TGCGCCAGCAGTAGGGACGGATATGTACAAGAGACCCAGTACTTC
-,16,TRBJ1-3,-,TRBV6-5,CASSYSNPSSGNTIYF,TGTGCCAGCAGTTACTCGAACCCGAGCTCTGGAAACACCATATATTTT
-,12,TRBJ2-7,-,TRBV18,CASSLLGNEQYF,TGTGCCAGCTCACTACTAGGGAACGAGCAGTACTTC
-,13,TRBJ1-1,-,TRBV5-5,CASSSSGTTEAFF,TGTGCCAGCAGCTCCAGTGGGACCACTGAAGCTTTCTTT
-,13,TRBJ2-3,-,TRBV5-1,CASSPPSTDTQYF,TGCGCCAGCAGCCCCCCCTCCACAGATACGCAGTATTTT
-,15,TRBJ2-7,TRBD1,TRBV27,CASSQTGTGNYEQYF,TGTGCCAGCAGCCAAACCGGGACAGGCAACTACGAGCAGTACTTC
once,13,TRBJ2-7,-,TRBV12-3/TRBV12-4,CASTVRALGEQYF,TGTGCCAGCACCGTGCGGGCCCTCGGCGAGCAGTACTTC
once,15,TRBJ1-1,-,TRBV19,CASSIYGWTHSEAFF,TGTGCCAGTAGTATCTACGGGTGGACGCACTCTGAAGCTTTCTTT
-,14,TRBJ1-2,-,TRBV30,CAWKEQGRSYGYTF,TGTGCCTGGAAGGAACAGGGAAGGAGCTATGGCTACACCTTC
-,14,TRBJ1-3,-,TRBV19,CASSRGWTGNTIYF,TGTGCCAGTAGTAGAGGCTGGACTGGAAACACCATATATTTT
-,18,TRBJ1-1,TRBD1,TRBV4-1,CASSHAGTGGGGRFGAFF,TGCGCCAGCAGCCACGCAGGGACAGGGGGCGGCGGTCGGTTTGGGGCTTTCTTT
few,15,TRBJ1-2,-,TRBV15,CATSREGRGGYGYTF,TGTGCCACCAGCAGAGAGGGACGAGGGGGCTATGGCTACACCTTC
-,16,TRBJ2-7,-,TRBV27,CASSSRSPTVLYEQYF,TGTGCCAGCAGTTCCCGATCCCCGACAGTCCTCTACGAGCAGTACTTC
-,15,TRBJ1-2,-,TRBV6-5,CASSSLGGGNYGYTF,TGTGCCAGCAGCTCTTTGGGGGGGGGTAACTATGGCTACACCTTC
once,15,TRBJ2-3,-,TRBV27,CASSLGGGSTDTQYF,TGTGCCAGCAGTTTAGGAGGGGGATCCACAGATACGCAGTATTTT
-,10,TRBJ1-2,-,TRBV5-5,CASSLEGLTF,TGTGCCAGCAGCTTGGAAGGGCTCACCTTC
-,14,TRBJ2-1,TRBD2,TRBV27,CASTPSGTYNEQFF,TGTGCCAGCACCCCTAGCGGAACCTACAATGAGCAGTTCTTC
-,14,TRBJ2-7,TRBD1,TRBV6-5,CASSPGTGSYEQYF,TGTGCCAGCAGTCCCGGGACAGGCTCATACGAGCAGTACTTC
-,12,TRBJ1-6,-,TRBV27,CATMLAGSPLHF,TGTGCCACCATGTTAGCCGGGTCACCCCTCCACTTT
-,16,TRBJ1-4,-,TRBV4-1,CASSQALGGTNEKLFF,TGCGCCAGCAGCCAAGCCCTGGGAGGAACTAATGAAAAACTGTTTTTT
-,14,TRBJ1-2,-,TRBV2,CASRRGGLLGGYTF,TGTGCCAGTCGACGAGGGGGGCTCTTAGGCGGCTACACCTTC